A selection of T cell receptor beta chains follows, all from one sample in a study of cytomegalovirus exposure and HLA in healthy donors. TCRdb's copy holds only in-frame clones and misses some; the assay was immunoSEQ multiplex PCR. The top ten clones hold 1.5% to 2% of a sample with some 130,000 clones, 60% to 75% of them seen once. Input material: PBMCs. The receptors here all came from a human donor in good health. The CDR3 runs from the conserved cysteine through the conserved F or W. Each record gives: clone size, J gene, V gene, D gene, CDR3 protein, CDR3 DNA. A D gene is named only where the DNA matches it firmly. Expanded clones are given a class, and other clones once, few, many or no size at all.

-,TRBJ2-5,TRBV5-4,TRBD2,CASSQGLAGAQETQYF,TGCGCCAGCAGCCAGGGACTAGCGGGAGCTCAAGAGACCCAGTACTTC
-,TRBJ2-7,TRBV14,-,CASSHPGLPPYEQYF,TGTGCCAGCAGCCACCCGGGACTCCCCCCCTACGAGCAGTACTTC
-,TRBJ2-7,TRBV7-7,TRBD1,CASSAGTGGSYEQYF,TGTGCCAGCAGCGCCGGGACAGGGGGATCGTACGAGCAGTACTTC
-,TRBJ2-7,TRBV5-6,TRBD1,CASSYGDRYEQYF,TGTGCCAGCAGCTACGGGGACAGATACGAGCAGTACTTC
-,TRBJ2-7,TRBV19,TRBD1,CASTPTGQGAYEQYF,TGTGCCAGCACTCCAACGGGACAGGGGGCCTACGAGCAGTACTTC
few,TRBJ2-1,TRBV6-1,TRBD1,CASSGQQGAQNEQFF,TGTGCCAGCAGTGGGCAACAGGGGGCTCAAAATGAGCAGTTCTTC
once,TRBJ2-1,TRBV7-8,TRBD2,CASSLGGGRAPYNEQFF,TGTGCCAGCAGCTTGGGAGGCGGGAGGGCCCCCTACAATGAGCAGTTCTTC
-,TRBJ2-3,TRBV28,TRBD2,CASSLSGRSNTQYF,TGTGCCAGCAGCCTTAGCGGGAGGAGTAATACGCAGTATTTT
-,TRBJ2-1,TRBV28,TRBD2,CASRLAGGFNEQFF,TGTGCCAGCAGGCTAGCGGGAGGGTTCAATGAGCAGTTCTTC
-,TRBJ2-1,TRBV11-3,TRBD2,CASSSAGGGRAGWEQFF,TGTGCCAGCAGCTCTGCGGGGGGTGGGAGGGCCGGGTGGGAGCAGTTCTTC
-,TRBJ1-1,TRBV7-9,-,CASSPQQGPDTEAFF,TGTGCCAGCAGCCCCCAACAGGGTCCGGACACTGAAGCTTTCTTT
-,TRBJ2-5,TRBV28,TRBD2,CASSLGLAGGLGQETQYF,TGTGCCAGCAGTTTAGGGCTAGCGGGAGGGCTAGGGCAAGAGACCCAGTACTTC
few,TRBJ2-7,TRBV6-1,TRBD1,CASSEDGQGNEQYF,TGTGCCAGCAGTGAAGACGGACAGGGGAACGAGCAGTACTTC
-,TRBJ1-5,TRBV10-3,TRBD1,CAIGTGHGTSNQPQHF,TGTGCCATCGGGACAGGTCATGGAACAAGCAATCAGCCCCAGCATTTT
-,TRBJ2-5,TRBV27,TRBD2,CASSPGLAGFETQYF,TGTGCCAGCAGCCCGGGACTAGCGGGATTTGAGACCCAGTACTTC
few,TRBJ1-4,TRBV4-1,-,CASRGAGTEKLFF,TGCGCCAGCAGGGGGGCAGGAACGGAAAAACTGTTTTTT
few,TRBJ2-7,TRBV5-6,-,CASSLEAQGSYEQYF,TGTGCCAGCAGCTTGGAGGCCCAGGGCTCCTACGAGCAGTACTTC
-,TRBJ2-3,TRBV6-1,-,CATLARATDTQYF,TGTGCCACTCTCGCGCGGGCCACAGATACGCAGTATTTT
-,TRBJ1-1,TRBV18,TRBD1,CASSPSGQRNTEAFF,TGTGCCAGCTCCCCGTCGGGACAGAGGAACACTGAAGCTTTCTTT
once,TRBJ1-1,TRBV27,-,CASSSLGGRFSTEAFF,TGTGCCAGCAGTTCTTTGGGGGGGCGTTTTAGCACTGAAGCTTTCTTT
-,TRBJ1-3,TRBV21-1,-,CASRRRKPTGLFVRNTIYF,TGTGCCAGCAGGCGGCGTAAACCGACAGGGTTGTTCGTTCGAAACACCATATATTTT
-,TRBJ2-7,TRBV5-6,-,CASSRAGFRSYEQYF,TGTGCCAGCAGCCGGGCGGGGTTCCGCTCCTACGAGCAGTACTTC